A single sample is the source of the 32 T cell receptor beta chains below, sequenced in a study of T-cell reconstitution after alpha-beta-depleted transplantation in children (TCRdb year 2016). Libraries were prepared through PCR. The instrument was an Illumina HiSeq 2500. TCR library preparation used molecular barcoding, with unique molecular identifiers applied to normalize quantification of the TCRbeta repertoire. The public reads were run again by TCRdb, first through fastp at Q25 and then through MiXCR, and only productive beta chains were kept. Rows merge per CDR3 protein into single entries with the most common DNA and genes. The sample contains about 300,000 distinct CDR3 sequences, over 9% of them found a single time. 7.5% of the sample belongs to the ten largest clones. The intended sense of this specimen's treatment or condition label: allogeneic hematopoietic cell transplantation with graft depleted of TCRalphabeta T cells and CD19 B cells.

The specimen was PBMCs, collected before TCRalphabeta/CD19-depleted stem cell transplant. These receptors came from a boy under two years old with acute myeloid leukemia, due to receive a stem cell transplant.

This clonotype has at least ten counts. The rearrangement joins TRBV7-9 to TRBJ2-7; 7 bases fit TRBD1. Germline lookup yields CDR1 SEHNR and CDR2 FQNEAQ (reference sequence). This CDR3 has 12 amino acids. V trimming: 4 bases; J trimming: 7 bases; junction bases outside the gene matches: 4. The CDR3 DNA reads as TGTGCCAGCAGCTCAGGGGGACAGGAGCAGTACTTC. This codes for CASSSGGQEQYF. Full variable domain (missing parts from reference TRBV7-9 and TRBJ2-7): DTGVSQNPRHKITKRGQNVTFRCDPISEHNRLYWYRQTLGQGPEFLTYFQNEAQLEKSRLLSDRFSAERPKGSFSTLEIQRTEQGDSAMYLCASSSGGQEQYFGPGTRLTVT.

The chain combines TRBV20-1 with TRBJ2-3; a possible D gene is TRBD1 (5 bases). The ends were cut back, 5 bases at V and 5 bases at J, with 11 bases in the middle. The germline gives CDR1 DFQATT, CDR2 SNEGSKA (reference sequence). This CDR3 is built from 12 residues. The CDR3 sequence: CSAWTRLDTQYF. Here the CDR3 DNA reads TGCAGTGCTTGGACACGGCTAGATACGCAGTATTTT.

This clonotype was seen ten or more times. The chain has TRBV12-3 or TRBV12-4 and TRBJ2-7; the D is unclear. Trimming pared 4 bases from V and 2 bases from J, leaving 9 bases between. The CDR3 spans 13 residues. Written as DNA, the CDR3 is TGTGCCAGCAGTTGGACCCTAACCTACGAGCAGTACTTC. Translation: CASSWTLTYEQYF.

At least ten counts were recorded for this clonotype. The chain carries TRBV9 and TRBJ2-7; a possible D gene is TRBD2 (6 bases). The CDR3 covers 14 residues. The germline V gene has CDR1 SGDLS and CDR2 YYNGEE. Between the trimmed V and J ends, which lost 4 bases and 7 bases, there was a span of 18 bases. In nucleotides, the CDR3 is TGTGCCAGCAGCTCCAGTGGGATGGGAGGTGAGCAGTACTTC. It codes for CASSSSGMGGEQYF.

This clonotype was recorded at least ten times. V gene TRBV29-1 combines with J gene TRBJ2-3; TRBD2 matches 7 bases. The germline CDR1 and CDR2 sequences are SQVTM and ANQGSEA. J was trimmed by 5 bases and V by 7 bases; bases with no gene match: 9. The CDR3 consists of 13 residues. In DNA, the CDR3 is TGCAGCGGCGGGGGTCGGCTTAGAGATACGCAGTATTTT. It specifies CSGGGRLRDTQYF.

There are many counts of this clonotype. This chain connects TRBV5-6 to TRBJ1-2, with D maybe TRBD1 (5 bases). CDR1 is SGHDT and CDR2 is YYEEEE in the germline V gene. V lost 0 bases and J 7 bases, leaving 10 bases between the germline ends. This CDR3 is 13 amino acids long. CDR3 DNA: TGTGCCAGCAGCTTGGGGGGGGTAGGTGGCTACACCTTC. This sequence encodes CASSLGGVGGYTF.

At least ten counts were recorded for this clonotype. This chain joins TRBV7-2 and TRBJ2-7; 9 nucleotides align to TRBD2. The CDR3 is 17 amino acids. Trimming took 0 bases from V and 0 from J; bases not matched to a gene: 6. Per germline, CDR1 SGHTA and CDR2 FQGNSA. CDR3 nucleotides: TGTGCCAGCAGCTTAGCCAGCGGGAGGCCACTCTCCTACGAGCAGTACTTC. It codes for CASSLASGRPLSYEQYF.

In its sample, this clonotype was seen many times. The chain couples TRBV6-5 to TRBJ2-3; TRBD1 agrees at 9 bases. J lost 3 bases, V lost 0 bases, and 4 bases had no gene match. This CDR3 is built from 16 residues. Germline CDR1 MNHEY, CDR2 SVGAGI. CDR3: CASSYSGTGMTDTQYF. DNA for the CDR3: TGTGCCAGCAGTTACTCCGGGACAGGGATGACAGATACGCAGTATTTT.

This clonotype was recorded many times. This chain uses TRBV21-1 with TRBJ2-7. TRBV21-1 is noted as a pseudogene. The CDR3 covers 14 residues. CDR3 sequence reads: CASSKAGTPYEQYF. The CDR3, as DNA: TGTGCCAGCAGCAAAGCGGGGACCCCCTACGAGCAGTACTTC.

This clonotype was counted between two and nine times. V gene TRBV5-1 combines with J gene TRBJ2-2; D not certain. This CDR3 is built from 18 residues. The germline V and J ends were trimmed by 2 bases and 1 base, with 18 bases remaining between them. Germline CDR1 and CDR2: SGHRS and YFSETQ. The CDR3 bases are TGCGCCAGCAGCTTTCCCCCTGAGTGGGTAGGGAACACCGGGGAGCTGTTTTTT. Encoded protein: CASSFPPEWVGNTGELFF. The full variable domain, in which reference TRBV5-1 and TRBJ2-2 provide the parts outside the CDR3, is KAGVTQTPRYLIKTRGQQVTLSCSPISGHRSVSWYQQTPGQGLQFLFEYFSETQRNKGNFPGRFSGRQFSNSRSEMNVSTLELGDSALYLCASSFPPEWVGNTGELFFGEGSRLTVL.

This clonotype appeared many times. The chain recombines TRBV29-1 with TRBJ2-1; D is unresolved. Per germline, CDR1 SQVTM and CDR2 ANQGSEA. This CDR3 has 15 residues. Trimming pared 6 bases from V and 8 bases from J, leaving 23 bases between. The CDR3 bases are TGCAGCGTCCGCCTGGGGTTGGGATTACGGGATGAGCAGTTCTTC. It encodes CSVRLGLGLRDEQFF.

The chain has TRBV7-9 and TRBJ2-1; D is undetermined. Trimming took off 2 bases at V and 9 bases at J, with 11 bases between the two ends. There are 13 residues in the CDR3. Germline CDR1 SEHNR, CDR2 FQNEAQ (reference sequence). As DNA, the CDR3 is TGTGCCAGCAGCTTAACGGGCCTCTCTGAGCAGTTCTTC. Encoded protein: CASSLTGLSEQFF.

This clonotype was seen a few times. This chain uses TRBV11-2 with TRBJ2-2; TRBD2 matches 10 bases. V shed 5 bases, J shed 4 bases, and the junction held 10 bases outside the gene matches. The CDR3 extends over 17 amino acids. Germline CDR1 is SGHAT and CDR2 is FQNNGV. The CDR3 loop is CASSPPSGSEGTGELFF. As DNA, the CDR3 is TGTGCCAGCAGCCCGCCTAGCGGGAGTGAGGGCACCGGGGAGCTGTTTTTT.

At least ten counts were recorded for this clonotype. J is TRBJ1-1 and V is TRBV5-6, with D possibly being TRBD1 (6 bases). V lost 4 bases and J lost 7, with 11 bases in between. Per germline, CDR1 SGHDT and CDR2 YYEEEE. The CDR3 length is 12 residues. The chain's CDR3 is CASSPGQLEAFF. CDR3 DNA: TGTGCCAGCAGCCCAGGACAGCTTGAAGCTTTCTTT.

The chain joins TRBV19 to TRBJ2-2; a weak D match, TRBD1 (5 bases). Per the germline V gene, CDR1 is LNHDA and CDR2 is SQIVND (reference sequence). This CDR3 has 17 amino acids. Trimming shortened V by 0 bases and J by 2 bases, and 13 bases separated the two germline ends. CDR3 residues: CASSIDRGRENTGELFF. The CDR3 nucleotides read TGTGCCAGTAGTATAGATCGAGGCAGGGAAAACACCGGGGAGCTGTTTTTT.

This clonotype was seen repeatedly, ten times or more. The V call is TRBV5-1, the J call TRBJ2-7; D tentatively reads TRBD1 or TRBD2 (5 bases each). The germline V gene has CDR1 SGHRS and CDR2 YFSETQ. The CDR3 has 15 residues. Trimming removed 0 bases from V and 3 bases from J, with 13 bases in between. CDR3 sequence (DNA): TGCGCCAGCAGCTTGGGACGGGACGTAGTCTACGAGCAGTACTTC. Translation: CASSLGRDVVYEQYF.

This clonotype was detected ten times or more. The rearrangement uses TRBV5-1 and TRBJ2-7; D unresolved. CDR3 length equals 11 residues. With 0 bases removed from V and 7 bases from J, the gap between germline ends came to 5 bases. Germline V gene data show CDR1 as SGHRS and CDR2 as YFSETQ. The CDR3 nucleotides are TGCGCCAGCAGCTTGGGGCGGGAGCAGTACTTC. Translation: CASSLGREQYF.

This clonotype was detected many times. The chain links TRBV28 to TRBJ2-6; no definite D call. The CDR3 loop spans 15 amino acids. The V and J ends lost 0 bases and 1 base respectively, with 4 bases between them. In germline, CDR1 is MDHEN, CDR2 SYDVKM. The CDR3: CASSLWTSGANVLTF. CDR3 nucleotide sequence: TGTGCCAGCAGTTTATGGACTTCTGGGGCCAACGTCCTGACTTTC.

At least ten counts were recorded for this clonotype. DNA for the CDR3: TGTGCCAGCAGCCAAGATCCCTGGAACAGGGCTAACTATGGCTACACCTTC. Its protein is CASSQDPWNRANYGYTF. The chain has TRBV4-2 and TRBJ1-2; TRBD1 is a possible D gene (6 bases). The CDR3 is 17 residues long. Per the germline V gene, CDR1 is LGHNA and CDR2 is YNFKEQ. V dropped 0 bases and J dropped 0 bases, with 14 bases sitting between them.

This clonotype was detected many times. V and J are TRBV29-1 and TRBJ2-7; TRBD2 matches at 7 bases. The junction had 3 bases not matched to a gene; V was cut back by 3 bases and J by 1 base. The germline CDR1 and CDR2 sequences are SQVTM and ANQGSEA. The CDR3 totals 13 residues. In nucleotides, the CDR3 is TGCAGCGTTGACTCTAGCGGTTCCTACGAGCAGTACTTC. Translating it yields CSVDSSGSYEQYF.

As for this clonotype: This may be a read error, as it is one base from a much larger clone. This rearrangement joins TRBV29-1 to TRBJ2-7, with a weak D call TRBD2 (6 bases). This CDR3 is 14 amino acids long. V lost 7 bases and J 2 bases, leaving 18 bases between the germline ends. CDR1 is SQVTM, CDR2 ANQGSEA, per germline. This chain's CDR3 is CSGGLERVTYEQYF. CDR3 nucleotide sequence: TGCAGCGGTGGGCTAGAGCGGGTGACCTACGAGCAGTACTTC.

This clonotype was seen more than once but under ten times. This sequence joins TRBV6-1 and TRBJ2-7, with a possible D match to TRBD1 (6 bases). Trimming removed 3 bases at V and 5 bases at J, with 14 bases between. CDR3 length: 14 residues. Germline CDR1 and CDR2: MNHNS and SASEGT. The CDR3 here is CASSDGYEGDEQYF. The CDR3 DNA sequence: TGTGCCAGCAGTGACGGCTATGAGGGGGACGAGCAGTACTTC.

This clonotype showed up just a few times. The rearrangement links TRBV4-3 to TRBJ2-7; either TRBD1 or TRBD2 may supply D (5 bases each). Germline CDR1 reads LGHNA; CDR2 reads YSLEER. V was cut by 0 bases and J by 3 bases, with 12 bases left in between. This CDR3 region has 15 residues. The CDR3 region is CASSQERGDDYEQYF. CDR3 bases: TGCGCCAGCAGCCAAGAACGAGGGGACGACTACGAGCAGTACTTC.

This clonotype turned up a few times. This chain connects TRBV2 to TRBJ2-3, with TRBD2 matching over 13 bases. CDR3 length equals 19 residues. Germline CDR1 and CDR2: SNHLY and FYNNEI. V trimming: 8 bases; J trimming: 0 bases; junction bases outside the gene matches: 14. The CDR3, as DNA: TGTGCCAGCTGTCGGGGACTAGCGGGGTCTACTTCTAGCACAGATACGCAGTATTTT. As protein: CASCRGLAGSTSSTDTQYF.

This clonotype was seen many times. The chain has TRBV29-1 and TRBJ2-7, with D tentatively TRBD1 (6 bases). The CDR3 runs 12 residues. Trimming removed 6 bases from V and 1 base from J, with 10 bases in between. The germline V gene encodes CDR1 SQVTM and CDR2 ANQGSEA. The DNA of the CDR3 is TGCAGCGTCAGACAGGATTCCTACGAGCAGTACTTC. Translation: CSVRQDSYEQYF.

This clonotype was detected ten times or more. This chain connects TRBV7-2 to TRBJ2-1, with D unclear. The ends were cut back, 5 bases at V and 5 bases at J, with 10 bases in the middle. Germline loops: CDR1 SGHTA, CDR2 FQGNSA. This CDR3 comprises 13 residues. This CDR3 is CASSADPDNEQFF. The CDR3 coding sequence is TGTGCCAGCAGCGCGGACCCGGACAATGAGCAGTTCTTC.

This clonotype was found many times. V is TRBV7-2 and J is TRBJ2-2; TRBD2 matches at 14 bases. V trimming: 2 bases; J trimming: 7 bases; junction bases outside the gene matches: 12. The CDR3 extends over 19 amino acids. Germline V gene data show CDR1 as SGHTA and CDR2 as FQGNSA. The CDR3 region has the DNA TGTGCCAGCAGCTTATCGACGACTAGCGGGAGGGCCAGGGGCGGGGAGCTGTTTTTT. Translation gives CASSLSTTSGRARGGELFF.

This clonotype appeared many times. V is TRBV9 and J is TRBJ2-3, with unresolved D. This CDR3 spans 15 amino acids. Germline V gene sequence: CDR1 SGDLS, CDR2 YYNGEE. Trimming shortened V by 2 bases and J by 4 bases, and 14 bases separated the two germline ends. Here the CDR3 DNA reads TGTGCCAGCAGCGTTGGCCTTAAGTGGGCAGATACGCAGTATTTT. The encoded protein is CASSVGLKWADTQYF.

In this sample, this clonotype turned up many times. As DNA, the CDR3 is TGTGCCAGCAGCCAGGGGATTGGGGCCCAAGAGACCCAGTACTTC. The encoded protein is CASSQGIGAQETQYF. J is TRBJ2-5 and V is TRBV3-1; the D gene is possibly TRBD1 (5 bases). CDR1 and CDR2 (germline): LGHDT, YNNKEL (reference sequence). V lost 3 bases and J lost 1, with 12 bases in between. The CDR3 spans 15 residues.

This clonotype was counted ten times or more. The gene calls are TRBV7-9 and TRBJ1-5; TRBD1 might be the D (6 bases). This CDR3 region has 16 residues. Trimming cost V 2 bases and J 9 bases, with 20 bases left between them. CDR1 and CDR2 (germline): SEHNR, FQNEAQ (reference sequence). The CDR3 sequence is CASSLQLGRGTGPQHF. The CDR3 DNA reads TGTGCCAGCAGCTTACAACTGGGCAGGGGCACGGGGCCCCAGCATTTT.

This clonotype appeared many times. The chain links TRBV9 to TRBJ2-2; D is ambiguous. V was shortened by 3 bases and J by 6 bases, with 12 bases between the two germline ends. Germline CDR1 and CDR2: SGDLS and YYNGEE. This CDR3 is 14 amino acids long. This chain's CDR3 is CASSDAGISGELFF. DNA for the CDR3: TGTGCCAGCAGCGATGCCGGAATCTCCGGGGAGCTGTTTTTT.

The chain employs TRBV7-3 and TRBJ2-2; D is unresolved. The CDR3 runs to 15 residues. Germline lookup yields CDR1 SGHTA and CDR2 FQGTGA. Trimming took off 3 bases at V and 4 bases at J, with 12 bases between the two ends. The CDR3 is CASSLQARGTGELFF. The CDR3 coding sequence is TGTGCCAGCAGCTTGCAGGCCCGAGGCACCGGGGAGCTGTTTTTT.